This is a list of T cell receptor beta chains from one sample in a study of blood T cell repertoires in COVID-19. Sequencing was performed with immunoSEQ multiplex PCR; in TCRdb, only in-frame clones are kept and a portion is missing. The table includes fewer than 200,000 clones, around 90% detected once. Sequencing input: PBMCs or T cells enriched from blood (not recorded which). Receptor source: a woman in her late teens or twenties who had recovered from COVID-19. Each CDR3 is given with its conserved first and last residue. The order of the fields is D gene, J gene, clone size, V gene, CDR3 protein, CDR3 DNA. D genes are given only for firm matches. Size is stated for part of the rows, as once, few or many counts, or as a class when the clone is expanded.

d_call: NA; j_call: TRBJ1-3; clone_size: NA; v_call: TRBV15; cdr3_aa: CATSRERGSGNTIYF; cdr3_nt: TGTGCCACCAGCAGAGAGCGGGGCTCTGGAAACACCATATATTTT
d_call: TRBD2; j_call: TRBJ2-1; clone_size: NA; v_call: TRBV5-1; cdr3_aa: CASSLVAGEGDNEQFF; cdr3_nt: TGCGCCAGCAGCTTGGTGGCGGGAGAAGGGGACAATGAGCAGTTCTTC
d_call: TRBD1; j_call: TRBJ1-5; clone_size: NA; v_call: TRBV7-6; cdr3_aa: CATGQGGDQPQHF; cdr3_nt: TGTGCCACAGGACAGGGGGGGGATCAGCCCCAGCATTTT
d_call: TRBD2; j_call: TRBJ2-1; clone_size: NA; v_call: TRBV5-1; cdr3_aa: CASSLVTGGPVVEQFF; cdr3_nt: TGCGCCAGCAGCTTGGTCACGGGAGGGCCTGTAGTTGAGCAGTTCTTC
d_call: NA; j_call: TRBJ1-3; clone_size: NA; v_call: TRBV4-1; cdr3_aa: CASSPRGSPGNTIYF; cdr3_nt: TGCGCCAGCAGCCCGCGGGGTAGCCCTGGAAACACCATATATTTT
d_call: TRBD1; j_call: TRBJ2-5; clone_size: NA; v_call: TRBV30; cdr3_aa: CAWSATGEPQETQYF; cdr3_nt: TGTGCCTGGAGTGCTACAGGGGAACCCCAAGAGACCCAGTACTTC
d_call: NA; j_call: TRBJ1-5; clone_size: NA; v_call: TRBV3-1/TRBV3-2; cdr3_aa: CASSPRGFNQPQHF; cdr3_nt: TGTGCCAGCAGCCCTCGGGGTTTTAATCAGCCCCAGCATTTT
d_call: NA; j_call: TRBJ1-2; clone_size: NA; v_call: TRBV2; cdr3_aa: CASSERAGDWYGYTF; cdr3_nt: TGTGCCAGCAGTGAAAGGGCAGGGGATTGGTATGGCTACACCTTC
d_call: TRBD2; j_call: TRBJ2-7; clone_size: NA; v_call: TRBV3-1/TRBV3-2; cdr3_aa: CASSPLGLAGHPWEQYF; cdr3_nt: TGTGCCAGCAGCCCTCTGGGACTAGCGGGGCACCCTTGGGAGCAGTACTTC
d_call: TRBD1; j_call: TRBJ1-5; clone_size: NA; v_call: TRBV29-1; cdr3_aa: CSVTTGTGNQPQHF; cdr3_nt: TGCAGCGTCACAACCGGGACAGGGAATCAGCCCCAGCATTTT
d_call: TRBD2; j_call: TRBJ2-6; clone_size: once; v_call: TRBV19; cdr3_aa: CASSLPAGDLNSGANVLTF; cdr3_nt: TGTGCCAGTAGTCTACCAGCGGGAGACCTTAACTCTGGGGCCAACGTCCTGACTTTC
d_call: NA; j_call: TRBJ2-4; clone_size: NA; v_call: TRBV6-5; cdr3_aa: CASSSDRVVFNIQYF; cdr3_nt: TGTGCCAGCAGTTCCGATCGGGTTGTGTTCAACATTCAGTACTTC
d_call: NA; j_call: TRBJ2-1; clone_size: NA; v_call: TRBV7-3; cdr3_aa: CASSFTRGPGNEQFF; cdr3_nt: TGTGCCAGCAGCTTTACGAGAGGGCCAGGCAATGAGCAGTTCTTC
d_call: TRBD2; j_call: TRBJ2-7; clone_size: NA; v_call: TRBV5-1; cdr3_aa: CASSPGREAGGHHEQYF; cdr3_nt: TGCGCCAGCAGCCCTGGGCGTGAGGCGGGGGGGCACCACGAGCAGTACTTC
d_call: TRBD2; j_call: TRBJ2-3; clone_size: NA; v_call: TRBV2; cdr3_aa: CASRKGTSGRTTDTQYF; cdr3_nt: TGTGCCAGCAGAAAGGGGACTAGCGGGAGGACCACAGATACGCAGTATTTT
d_call: TRBD1; j_call: TRBJ2-5; clone_size: NA; v_call: TRBV7-9; cdr3_aa: CASLPTGGPSEETQYF; cdr3_nt: TGTGCCAGCCTACCGACAGGGGGCCCTTCGGAAGAGACCCAGTACTTC
d_call: TRBD1; j_call: TRBJ2-7; clone_size: NA; v_call: TRBV28; cdr3_aa: CASTTTVDRALHYEQYF; cdr3_nt: TGTGCCAGCACCACCACCGTGGACAGGGCCCTACACTACGAGCAGTACTTC
d_call: NA; j_call: TRBJ2-3; clone_size: NA; v_call: TRBV30; cdr3_aa: CAWRAFGLPIQYF; cdr3_nt: TGTGCCTGGAGGGCCTTTGGGCTACCAATACAGTATTTT
d_call: NA; j_call: TRBJ2-7; clone_size: NA; v_call: TRBV7-9; cdr3_aa: CASSYRSGEDYEQYF; cdr3_nt: TGTGCCAGCAGCTACCGGTCCGGGGAAGACTACGAGCAGTACTTC